This entry features one T cell receptor beta chain sequence. No antigen is known for it. This sample was included in a study of blood T cells in healthy people across ages. V lost 0 bases, J lost 6 bases, and 14 bases lay in between. The germline CDR1 and CDR2 sequences are SGHNT and YYREEE (reference sequence). CDR3 size: 15 residues. Then a second PCR, running roughly 7 to 11 cycles, was carried out with a sample-barcoded 5' primer and a J-beta primer mix. A template-switch adaptor containing 12 random nucleotides labeled each cDNA molecule. TCRdb ran MiXCR on the 5' RACE reads and lists one entry per CDR3 protein. The profile shows some 1.5 million distinct CDR3 sequences, around 40% of them singletons. The authors drew about 10 milliliters of peripheral blood from each donor. Overall study findings and caveats: TCR beta diversity per million T cells fell roughly linearly with age.

The sequenced material came from blood. The clonotype originates from a young woman in good health. This sequence joins TRBV5-4 and TRBJ2-3; D might be TRBD2 (6 bases). The CDR3 region has the DNA TGTGCCAGCAGCTTGGGTTCAACTGGGGGGGATACGCAGTATTTT. Translated, it gives CASSLGSTGGDTQYF.